Listed below are T cell receptor beta chains from one sample, sequenced in a study of CD8+CD57+ T cells in acquired aplastic anemia. TCRdb re-called the reads with MiXCR, one entry per CDR3 protein. The repertoire has more than 45,000 distinct CDR3 sequences, about 73% of them found once; the top ten carry 34%. The sequenced material came from sorted CD4+, CD8+, or CD8+CD57+ T cells (not recorded which) from PBMCs. The source of these receptors is a human donor in good health, serving as a control. Both conserved end residues are part of each CDR3. Each record gives: D gene, J gene, clone size, V gene, CDR3 DNA, CDR3 protein. The D gene is left open where the match is weak. Clone sizes are given selectively: once, few, many, or a class where the clone is expanded.

D: .; J: TRBJ2-7; size: few; V: TRBV6-2/TRBV6-3; DNA: TGTGCCAGCAGTGCTGAGGAGGTCTACGAGCAGTACTTC; CDR3: CASSAEEVYEQYF
D: TRBD1; J: TRBJ1-1; size: few; V: TRBV7-8; DNA: TGTGCCAGCAGCCGGGACAGGGATGAAGCTTTCTTT; CDR3: CASSRDRDEAFF
D: .; J: TRBJ2-7; size: .; V: TRBV19; DNA: TGTGCCAGTAGTAAACAGGGATCTTTCTACGAGCAGTACTTC; CDR3: CASSKQGSFYEQYF
D: .; J: TRBJ2-1; size: .; V: TRBV29-1; DNA: TGCAGCGTTGAACAGGGTAGGAGCAATGAGCAGTTCTTC; CDR3: CSVEQGRSNEQFF
D: .; J: TRBJ2-7; size: .; V: TRBV29-1; DNA: TGCAGCGTCCACCAGCCAGGGGGGGAGCAGTACTTC; CDR3: CSVHQPGGEQYF
D: .; J: TRBJ2-5; size: few; V: TRBV29-1; DNA: TGCAGCGTTGAAGCCGGGACCTACTTC; CDR3: CSVEAGTYF
D: TRBD1; J: TRBJ2-1; size: .; V: TRBV7-6; DNA: TGTGCCAGCAGCCCGTATACCCGAGAGGGACAGGGAAGGTATGAGCAGTTCTTC; CDR3: CASSPYTREGQGRYEQFF
D: .; J: TRBJ1-2; size: .; V: TRBV10-2; DNA: TGCGCCAGCAGTGAGTCCGCAGGGTCCTATGGCTACACCTTC; CDR3: CASSESAGSYGYTF
D: .; J: TRBJ1-4; size: .; V: TRBV5-6; DNA: TGTGCCAGCAGCTTCGCAGGGAATGAAAAACTGTTTTTT; CDR3: CASSFAGNEKLFF
D: .; J: TRBJ1-5; size: many; V: TRBV12-3/TRBV12-4; DNA: TGTGCCAGCAGTGGGGAGACAGGCGACGGCAATCAGCCCCAGCATTTT; CDR3: CASSGETGDGNQPQHF
D: .; J: TRBJ2-2; size: many; V: TRBV6-4; DNA: TGTGCCAGCAGTGAGGGGGGACCGAGGGACACCGGGGAGCTGTTTTTT; CDR3: CASSEGGPRDTGELFF
D: TRBD1; J: TRBJ2-7; size: .; V: TRBV19; DNA: TGTGCCAGTAGTTCCAGCCGGGACAGGGGGGAGAGCTCCTACGAGCAGTACTTC; CDR3: CASSSSRDRGESSYEQYF
D: .; J: TRBJ2-1; size: many; V: TRBV11-2; DNA: TGTGCCAGCAGCTTAGGCTTGGGACAAACGGCCCGGGATGAGCAGTTCTTC; CDR3: CASSLGLGQTARDEQFF
D: TRBD2; J: TRBJ2-1; size: .; V: TRBV19; DNA: TGTGCCAGCGGGGGACTAGCGGGAGGGAACAATGAGCAGTTCTTC; CDR3: CASGGLAGGNNEQFF
D: TRBD2; J: TRBJ2-1; size: .; V: TRBV11-1; DNA: TGTGCCAGCAGCGTTGAAGATCAGAGCGGGAGCATCTATGAGCAGTTCTTC; CDR3: CASSVEDQSGSIYEQFF
D: TRBD2; J: TRBJ2-1; size: .; V: TRBV29-1; DNA: TGCAGCGATAGCGGGGGGGGATACAATGAGCAGTTCTTC; CDR3: CSDSGGGYNEQFF
D: .; J: TRBJ1-1; size: .; V: TRBV7-9; DNA: TGTGCCAGCAGCTTAGCCGCACTAAACACTGAAGCTTTCTTT; CDR3: CASSLAALNTEAFF
D: TRBD2; J: TRBJ2-5; size: .; V: TRBV15; DNA: TGTGCCACCAGCAGAGGGGGACTAGCGGGGAAAGAGACCCAGTACTTC; CDR3: CATSRGGLAGKETQYF